This entry features one T cell receptor (beta chain) sequence. This entry is derived from a study of T cells expressing NK-cell markers. Study in general: Sorted T-cell subsets CD3+CD56+NKG2C+, CD3+CD56+NKG2C- and CD3+CD56-NKG2C+ were TCR beta-sequenced. One of the eight sequenced donors was seronegative, whereas the other seven were HCMV-seropositive.

TCRdb reanalyzed the 5' RACE reads, giving one entry per CDR3 protein sequence and no DNA. This sample's clone table lists over 150,000 distinct CDR3 sequences. Germline loops: CDR1 SGHDT, CDR2 YYEEEE. The CDR3 totals 16 residues. The clonotype originates from a man aged 18-69 years in good health. The chain carries TRBV5-6 and TRBJ1-6; TCRdb's D call of TRBD1 is untestable without DNA. The sequenced sample consisted of blood T cells: a sorted CD56 or NKG2C T cell subset, CD4+ or CD8+ T cells, or bulk PBMC T cells (not recorded which). CDR3 sequence: CASSWIDRERRPPLHF.